Listed below are T cell receptor beta chains from one sample, sequenced in a study of blood T cell repertoires in COVID-19. Repertoires were generated with immunoSEQ multiplex PCR, while TCRdb's copy carries only in-frame clones and drops some. The sample holds about 240,000 clones, around 83% seen once. The material sequenced was peripheral blood. All receptors come from a woman aged 55-75 years with active or convalescent COVID-19. The CDR3 runs from the conserved cysteine through the conserved F or W.

cdr3_aa: CASSPGQFVDTIYF
v_call: TRBV5-1
j_call: TRBJ1-3

cdr3_aa: CASSPGALNYGYTF
v_call: TRBV18
j_call: TRBJ1-2

cdr3_aa: CASSYGGSYSPLHF
v_call: TRBV6-5
j_call: TRBJ1-6

cdr3_aa: CASSSPPPNTGELFF
v_call: TRBV7-2
j_call: TRBJ2-2

cdr3_aa: CASTQVFGVRDTQYF
v_call: TRBV27
j_call: TRBJ2-3

cdr3_aa: CASSLVPGGGPIFNEQFF
v_call: TRBV11-2
j_call: TRBJ2-1

cdr3_aa: CAWTEGAFYTF
v_call: TRBV30
j_call: TRBJ1-2

cdr3_aa: CASSLGGGGGYF
v_call: TRBV7-9
j_call: TRBJ2-7

cdr3_aa: CASSLLSTEAFF
v_call: TRBV7-2
j_call: TRBJ1-1

cdr3_aa: CASSQDFVLNSNEQYF
v_call: TRBV4-3
j_call: TRBJ2-7

cdr3_aa: CASSQTGANMNTEAFF
v_call: TRBV18
j_call: TRBJ1-1

cdr3_aa: CASSKEGQEGTDTQYF
v_call: TRBV21-1
j_call: TRBJ2-3

cdr3_aa: CASSFDRSSYNEQFF
v_call: TRBV7-2
j_call: TRBJ2-1

cdr3_aa: CASSVLAGLSEQYF
v_call: TRBV6-4
j_call: TRBJ2-7

cdr3_aa: CASSSTGSGGKPQHF
v_call: TRBV6-2/TRBV6-3
j_call: TRBJ1-5

cdr3_aa: CASSQALYYTQYF
v_call: TRBV3-1/TRBV3-2
j_call: TRBJ2-3

cdr3_aa: CASSLGDSRNTIYF
v_call: TRBV7-9
j_call: TRBJ1-3

cdr3_aa: CASSTAGGPYEQYF
v_call: TRBV7-2
j_call: TRBJ2-7

cdr3_aa: CATRRTGGITGELFF
v_call: TRBV2
j_call: TRBJ2-2

cdr3_aa: CASSLEAARGPTGELFF
v_call: TRBV5-8
j_call: TRBJ2-2

cdr3_aa: CASRAGTDGREKLFF
v_call: TRBV2
j_call: TRBJ1-4

cdr3_aa: CASSIAARGEKLFF
v_call: TRBV19
j_call: TRBJ1-4

cdr3_aa: CASSPQAGFYGYTF
v_call: TRBV11-2
j_call: TRBJ1-2

cdr3_aa: CASSPSGLAGAHF
v_call: TRBV18
j_call: TRBJ2-5

cdr3_aa: CASSPERGHLNTEAFF
v_call: TRBV14
j_call: TRBJ1-1

cdr3_aa: CASSGDRSSYEQYF
v_call: TRBV5-8
j_call: TRBJ2-7

cdr3_aa: CASSQVSSYQETQYF
v_call: TRBV3-1/TRBV3-2
j_call: TRBJ2-5

cdr3_aa: CASSLGAGAGYGYTF
v_call: TRBV7-2
j_call: TRBJ1-2

cdr3_aa: CASRSGQGGNYGYTF
v_call: TRBV2
j_call: TRBJ1-2

cdr3_aa: CAISDTLQETQYF
v_call: TRBV10-3
j_call: TRBJ2-5

cdr3_aa: CASSLAWAGGYTF
v_call: TRBV7-2
j_call: TRBJ1-2

cdr3_aa: CASSLSPDRGRGDSPLHF
v_call: TRBV27
j_call: TRBJ1-6

cdr3_aa: CASTPTSTDTQYF
v_call: TRBV27
j_call: TRBJ2-3

cdr3_aa: CASSYTGTTNTGELFF
v_call: TRBV6-5
j_call: TRBJ2-2

cdr3_aa: CASSQQGRTEAFF
v_call: TRBV27
j_call: TRBJ1-1

cdr3_aa: CASSPQGGDSPLHF
v_call: TRBV19
j_call: TRBJ1-6

cdr3_aa: CASSSPGTGVLGYTF
v_call: TRBV5-6
j_call: TRBJ1-2

cdr3_aa: CASSLRASGVAQNIQYF
v_call: TRBV11-2
j_call: TRBJ2-4

cdr3_aa: CASSARWAGTDTQYF
v_call: TRBV5-1
j_call: TRBJ2-3